The following is a T cell receptor beta chain sequence with its context. The antigen it recognizes is unknown. Base qualities were left out, and no much larger clone turns up one base away. This sample was taken from a study of blood T cell repertoires in COVID-19 (dated by TCRdb to 2018 to 2020). Regarding the complete study: Samples from collaborators originated in the United States, Italy and Spain and spanned both the acute and convalescent phases of COVID-19. Nearly every sample came with metadata listing a de-identified subject ID, COVID-19 status, age in years and sex. The material from the prospective study consisted of cDNA or gDNA derived from T cells, B-cell-depleted T cells, or PBMCs. The repertoires were released in a freely available public database intended as a resource for research on the immune response to SARS-CoV-2. Subjects who had been exposed to COVID-19, were actively infected with it, or had recovered from it provided the deeply sampled blood TCRbeta repertoires that made up the dataset. Where available, HLA class I and class II types were obtained from metadata supplied by the sample provider rather than from assay-based typing. The samples were drawn from two sources: the first 160 participants of the ongoing ImmuneRACE study, and about 1,300 subjects contributed by 6 global collaborators. Overall study outcomes, separate from this receptor: The amount of clinical and demographic metadata varied by source and participant and was provided uncurated.

According to the germline V gene, CDR1 reads SNHLY and CDR2 reads FYNNEI. The CDR3 covers 14 residues, taking in both the cysteine and the phenylalanine. The sequence is cut down to CDR3 DNA, 42 bases in frame from base 1. Deletion took 7 bases off V and 0 bases off J, with a span of 10 bases between the germline ends. The collaborating institutions used their own protocols to collect whole blood in K2EDTA tubes. For TCRbeta analysis, collaborators shipped samples in one of three forms: frozen whole blood, isolated PBMCs, or DNA extracted from either of those sample types. TCRbeta CDR3 regions were amplified from genomic DNA by means of the immunoSEQ Assay, a bias-controlled multiplex PCR. Per the original workflow: The number of nucleated cells in each sample was estimated by amplification of reference gene primers within the assay. Sequence reads were collapsed and filtered to measure the absolute abundance of every unique TCRbeta CDR3 rearrangement. Productive Simpson clonality was computed per sample as the square root of Simpson's diversity index over productive rearrangements. TCRdb limited this immuneACCESS table to in-frame rearrangements with V and J called. A share of clones is missing; checked studies link under half to unresolved V genes, and the rest is unexplained. V and J calls and clone size are as listed in that table; D and trimming were resolved from the DNA. The sample records about 80,000 clones, around 78% of which are singletons. About a sixth of the sample lies in the top ten.

What was sequenced was peripheral blood. The TCR originated in a human donor in a cohort sampled during active COVID-19. The V gene is TRBV2 and the J gene is TRBJ2-1; no D segment can be confidently identified. The CDR3 protein sequence reads: CASTIRGSYNEQFF. The DNA reads TGTGCCAGCACGATTAGAGGCTCCTACAATGAGCAGTTCTTC.